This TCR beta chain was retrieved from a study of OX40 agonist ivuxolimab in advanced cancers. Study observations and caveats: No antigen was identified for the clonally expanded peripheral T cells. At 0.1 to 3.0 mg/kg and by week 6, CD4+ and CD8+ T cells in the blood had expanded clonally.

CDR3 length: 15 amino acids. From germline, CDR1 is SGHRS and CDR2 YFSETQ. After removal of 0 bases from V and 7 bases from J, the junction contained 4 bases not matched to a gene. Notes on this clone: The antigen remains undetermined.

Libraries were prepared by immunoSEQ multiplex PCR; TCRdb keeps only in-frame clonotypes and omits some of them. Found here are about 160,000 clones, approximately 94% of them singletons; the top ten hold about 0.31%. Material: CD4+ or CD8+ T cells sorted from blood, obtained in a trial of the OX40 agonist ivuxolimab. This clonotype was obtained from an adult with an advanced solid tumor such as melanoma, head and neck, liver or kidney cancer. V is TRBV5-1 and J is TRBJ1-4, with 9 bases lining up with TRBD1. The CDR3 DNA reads TGCGCCAGCAGCTTGGCCTCGACAGGGGGTGAAAAACTGTTTTTT. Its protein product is CASSLASTGGEKLFF.